This is a list of T cell receptor beta chains from one sample in a study of shared clonotypes between healthy human individuals. Measured with immunoSEQ multiplex PCR; TCRdb has only the in-frame clones, and not every one. The sample includes 2,100,000 or so clones, approximately 95% of them seen just once. Sequenced: naive CD4+ T cells sorted from blood. The source is a young man in good health. Each CDR3 is given with its conserved first and last residue. D genes are given only for firm matches. Expanded clones get a size class; other rows say once, few or many, or leave the size out.

j_gene,abundance,d_gene,v_gene,CDR3nt,CDR3aa
TRBJ1-2,NA,NA,TRBV6-1,TGTGCCAGCAGTGGAGAGACAGCTTATGGCTACACCTTC,CASSGETAYGYTF
TRBJ2-4,NA,TRBD2,TRBV30,TGTGCCTGGAGAAGCTCGCGGGGGGACATTCAGTACTTC,CAWRSSRGDIQYF
TRBJ2-7,NA,NA,TRBV5-4,TGTGCCAGCAGCTTAGACCAGCACCTGTCCTACGAGCAGTACTTC,CASSLDQHLSYEQYF
TRBJ1-2,NA,NA,TRBV7-9,TGTGCCAGCAGCCCGACAGAAACCTTAACGCTAAACTATGGCTACACCTTC,CASSPTETLTLNYGYTF
TRBJ2-2,NA,NA,TRBV25-1,TGTGCCACCGTTCGGCCTGGGGCCGGGGAGCTGTTTTTT,CATVRPGAGELFF
TRBJ1-3,NA,NA,TRBV5-6,TGTGCCAGCAGCTTACTGGACCTCTCTGGAAACACCATATATTTT,CASSLLDLSGNTIYF
TRBJ2-1,NA,TRBD1,TRBV6-5,TGTGCCAGCAGGGGACAGAGCTCCTACAATGAGCAGTTCTTC,CASRGQSSYNEQFF
TRBJ2-3,NA,TRBD2,TRBV25-1,TGTGCCAGCAGTGAATCAGGCCTACTAGCGGGAGAGGTAGATACGCAGTATTTT,CASSESGLLAGEVDTQYF
TRBJ2-3,NA,NA,TRBV19,TGTGCCAGTAGTATAGATCCAGGTATCAGCACAGATACGCAGTATTTT,CASSIDPGISTDTQYF
TRBJ2-7,NA,NA,TRBV5-1,TGCGCCAGCAGCTATACAGGGGGCGCCCCGGGACTAGCGATCTACGAGCAGTACTTC,CASSYTGGAPGLAIYEQYF
TRBJ1-6,NA,NA,TRBV6-6,TGTGCCAGCACTTTACAGGGAGAGAATTCACCCCTCCACTTT,CASTLQGENSPLHF
TRBJ2-5,NA,NA,TRBV10-2,TGCGCCAGCAGTGAGTCGCGTACTAGCCAAGAGACCCAGTACTTC,CASSESRTSQETQYF
TRBJ1-4,NA,NA,TRBV7-2,TGTGCCAGCAGCTTAGCAGGGGGTTATGAAAAACTGTTTTTT,CASSLAGGYEKLFF
TRBJ2-7,NA,TRBD1,TRBV2,TGTGCCAGCACCATCGGACAGGGCTGGCAGTACTTC,CASTIGQGWQYF
TRBJ2-2,NA,NA,TRBV28,TGTGCCAGCAGTTTATCCCCCGGCGCGGGCACCGGGGAGCTGTTTTTT,CASSLSPGAGTGELFF
TRBJ1-2,once,NA,TRBV6-1,TGTGCCAGCAGTGACCGGGGGGGTCGCTATGGCTACACCTTC,CASSDRGGRYGYTF
TRBJ2-7,NA,TRBD1,TRBV5-1,TGCGCCAGCAGCCCCGGGACAGGGGAAAGGGAGCAGTACTTC,CASSPGTGEREQYF
TRBJ2-7,once,TRBD1,TRBV4-3,TGCGCCAGCAGCCGCTGGGTTCCGGGACAGGGGAACGACGAGCAGTACTTC,CASSRWVPGQGNDEQYF
TRBJ2-5,NA,TRBD2,TRBV13,TGTGCCAGCAGCCTCCGACTAGCGGGTAATCAAGAGACCCAGTACTTC,CASSLRLAGNQETQYF
TRBJ1-3,NA,NA,TRBV30,TGTGCCTGGAGAGAACAAGACGTCTCTGGAAACACCATATATTTT,CAWREQDVSGNTIYF
TRBJ2-7,NA,NA,TRBV7-9,TGTGCCAGCAGCCCTGACGGACCCTACGAGCAGTACTTC,CASSPDGPYEQYF
TRBJ2-1,NA,NA,TRBV29-1,TGCAGCGTTGGGGGGAGGAATTACAATGAGCAGTTCTTC,CSVGGRNYNEQFF
TRBJ1-2,NA,NA,TRBV6-4,TGTGCCAGCAGGGAGGACAGTCTCCACTATGGCTACACCTTC,CASREDSLHYGYTF
TRBJ1-1,once,NA,TRBV5-1,TGCGCCAGCAGCTTCAGCAGCGGTGGCTCTGAAGCTTTCTTT,CASSFSSGGSEAFF
TRBJ2-1,NA,NA,TRBV14,TGTGCCAGCAGCCAAGTTGCACCCCTCTACAATGAGCAGTTCTTC,CASSQVAPLYNEQFF
TRBJ2-7,NA,TRBD2,TRBV5-4,TGTGCCAGCAGCTTCCCTAGCGGGGAGCACTACGAGCAGTACTTC,CASSFPSGEHYEQYF
TRBJ1-6,NA,TRBD1,TRBV30,TGTGCCTGCGGCGGACAGGGCTTCTCCTATAATTCACCCCTCCACTTT,CACGGQGFSYNSPLHF
TRBJ1-1,once,NA,TRBV6-5,TGTGCCAGCAGTTCCCCGGACGGGAATTTT,CASSSPDGNF
TRBJ2-3,NA,TRBD2,TRBV19,TGTGCCAGCCCTTCAGCTAGCGGGAGGCCGGGATCTAGCACAGATACGCAGTATTTT,CASPSASGRPGSSTDTQYF
TRBJ2-1,NA,NA,TRBV28,TGTGCCAGCAGTGACCCGGACATCTACAATGAGCAGTTCTTC,CASSDPDIYNEQFF
TRBJ2-5,NA,NA,TRBV10-1,TGCGCCAGCAGTGAGTCCCACCGGGCCGGGACCCAGTACTTC,CASSESHRAGTQYF
TRBJ1-1,NA,TRBD1,TRBV5-1,TGCGCCAGCACCCTTCAGGGACAGCTGAACACTGAAGCTTTCTTT,CASTLQGQLNTEAFF
TRBJ1-1,NA,NA,TRBV28,TGTGCCAGCAGAGAACCAATGAACACTGAAGCTTTCTTT,CASREPMNTEAFF
TRBJ2-5,NA,TRBD2,TRBV5-4,TGTGCCAGCAGCTTGGGTACTAGCGCAGAGACCCAGTACTTC,CASSLGTSAETQYF